This TCR beta chain emerged from a study of resident and recirculating memory T cells in vitiligo. At the level of the study: The samples were homogenized without cell sorting before genomic DNA extraction.

A remark on this clone: Its antigen is unknown.

The CDR3 has 16 residues. Trimming shortened V by 4 bases and J by 8 bases, and 22 bases separated the two germline ends. Germline CDR1 reads SGDLS; CDR2 reads YYNGEE. The repertoire was sequenced with immunoSEQ multiplex PCR; TCRdb's copy has only in-frame clones and lacks some. Counted here are about 76,000 clones, about 90% occurring once; the ten biggest clones make up about 5.5%. Whole-study results and caveats: Different lesions suggested infiltration by different T cell clones.

This chain joins TRBV9 and TRBJ2-1; D is unresolved. The material sequenced was blood. The clonotype originates from a male donor with vitiligo. CDR3 region: CASSPRVSVLADEQFF. CDR3 DNA: TGTGCCAGCAGCCCCCGTGTCTCAGTTCTCGCGGATGAGCAGTTCTTC.